The 20 T cell receptor beta chains below come from one sample, sequenced in a study of beta chain features in type 1 diabetes. As every portion of the isolated RNA was reverse transcribed, the sequencing read expressed TCRB transcripts. The data were produced by immunoSEQ multiplex PCR, yet TCRdb's version contains in-frame clones alone and is incomplete. Among fewer than 200,000 clones listed, over 7.5% were seen once. Sequenced input: central memory CD4+ T cells from blood. These receptors were collected from a young man in good health.

This sequence joins TRBV18 and TRBJ1-4; 10 nucleotides align to TRBD1. Unmatched junction bases numbered 3, after V lost 8 bases and J lost 6 bases. Looked up from germline, CDR1 is KGHSH and CDR2 is LQKENI. This CDR3 contains 13 residues. CDR3 in DNA: TGTGCCAGCCGCGGGACAGGGGATGAAAAACTGTTTTTT. Translation gives CASRGTGDEKLFF.

The V gene is TRBV7-2, the J gene TRBJ1-1; weak D call: TRBD1 (6 bases). CDR3 length: 16 amino acids. Germline-derived CDR1 and CDR2 are SGHTA and FQGNSA. Trimming left V 4 bases short and J 5 bases short, with 20 bases between. Here the CDR3 DNA reads TGTGCCAGCAGCTCCCAGGGGTCGAGGGTGGTTACTGAAGCTTTCTTT. Protein: CASSSQGSRVVTEAFF.

This clone was detected only a few times. V usage is TRBV7-2 and J usage is TRBJ2-7, with TRBD2 matching over 7 bases. The V gene's germline CDR1 is SGHTA and CDR2 FQGNSA. CDR3 size: 13 residues. V trimming: 5 bases; J trimming: 6 bases; junction bases outside the gene matches: 7. CDR3 amino acids: CASSPLGGGEQYF. Here the CDR3 DNA reads TGTGCCAGCAGCCCATTGGGGGGGGGCGAGCAGTACTTC.

The V and J genes are TRBV5-4 and TRBJ2-7; TRBD2 matches 9 bases. Germline CDR1 SGHNT, CDR2 YYREEE (reference sequence). With 3 bases clipped from V and 9 bases from J, the junction kept 13 bases outside the gene matches. The CDR3 length is 15 residues. The CDR3 loop reads CASSSGREGSPGQYF. DNA of the CDR3: TGTGCCAGCAGCTCAGGGCGGGAGGGCTCTCCAGGGCAGTACTTC.

The chain employs TRBV7-2 and TRBJ2-2, with D possibly TRBD1 on 6 matching bases. The CDR3 has 15 amino acids. Germline V gene lookup returns CDR1 SGHTA and CDR2 FQGNSA. The V end lost 1 base, the J end lost 5 bases, and 11 bases lay between the germline ends. The CDR3 loop is CASSLGGQGTGELFF. CDR3 in DNA: TGTGCCAGCAGCTTAGGGGGGCAGGGGACCGGGGAGCTGTTTTTT.

This clone was recorded many times. The chain's CDR3 is CASSDNPLPGQSDQPQHF. The CDR3 DNA is TGTGCCAGCAGCGATAACCCACTGCCGGGACAGTCGGATCAGCCCCAGCATTTT. The chain links TRBV9 to TRBJ1-5; 7 bases align to TRBD1. CDR1 is SGDLS, CDR2 YYNGEE, per germline. V was clipped by 3 bases and J by 5 bases; unmatched bases: 17. The CDR3 loop spans 18 amino acids.

This clone was counted only a few times. The CDR3 sequence: CASSPFSQGWNGYTF. The CDR3 region has the DNA TGTGCCAGTAGCCCTTTCAGTCAGGGTTGGAATGGCTACACCTTC. The genes are TRBV19 and TRBJ1-2; D is possibly TRBD1 (5 bases). V lost 6 bases and J 6 bases, leaving 20 bases between the germline ends. Per the germline V gene, CDR1 is LNHDA and CDR2 is SQIVND (reference sequence). CDR3 size: 15 residues.

The gene calls are TRBV6-5 and TRBJ2-4, with D unresolved. The CDR3 has 15 residues. CDR1 MNHEY and CDR2 SVGAGI come from the germline V gene. Trimming removed 7 bases from V and 0 bases from J, with 13 bases in between. The CDR3 nucleotides are TGTGCCAGCAAACGAACGAGCTTAGCCAAAAACATTCAGTACTTC. It is translated as CASKRTSLAKNIQYF.

This clone was counted a few times. This chain joins TRBV6-6 and TRBJ2-5; 9 nucleotides align to TRBD2. Germline V gives CDR1 MNHNY, CDR2 SVGAGI (reference sequence). The length of the CDR3 is 15 residues. The V segment lost 4 bases and the J segment 2 bases; nucleotides outside the gene matches: 5. This CDR3 reads CASSWASGEQETQYF. The CDR3 bases are TGTGCCAGCAGTTGGGCTAGCGGGGAGCAAGAGACCCAGTACTTC.

The CDR3 here is CASSLSGSGAYNEQFF. The CDR3 nucleotides read TGTGCCAGCAGCTTATCAGGGTCCGGAGCCTACAATGAGCAGTTCTTC. The J gene is TRBJ2-1, the V gene TRBV7-2, with a tentative D call TRBD1 (5 bases). Trimming stripped 2 bases from V and 2 bases from J, with 13 bases between. The CDR3 has 16 amino acids. CDR1 is SGHTA and CDR2 is FQGNSA in the germline V gene.

This clone was seen more than once but under ten times. The chain is built from TRBV7-9 and TRBJ2-1; D might be TRBD2 (5 bases). The CDR3 has 14 residues. V was trimmed by 6 bases and J by 8 bases, leaving 17 bases between them. CDR1 and CDR2 from the germline V gene are SEHNR and FQNEAQ (reference sequence). The CDR3, as DNA: TGTGCCAGCAGTCGAGGAGTGCGGGTTGATGAGCAGTTCTTC. Its protein is CASSRGVRVDEQFF.

V gene TRBV6-1 combines with J gene TRBJ1-5, with D possibly matching TRBD1 (6 bases). This CDR3 has 14 amino acids. The germline V and J ends were trimmed by 3 bases and 7 bases, with 13 bases remaining between them. The germline gives CDR1 MNHNS, CDR2 SASEGT. As DNA, the CDR3 is TGTGCCAGCAGTGAGACGACAGGCGGGCAGCCCCAGCATTTT. Its translation is CASSETTGGQPQHF.

This clone was seen only a few times. The chain couples TRBV7-2 to TRBJ2-1, with 10 bases that match TRBD2. The ends lost 1 base at V and 7 bases at J; junction bases unmatched: 7. Germline CDR1 reads SGHTA; CDR2 reads FQGNSA. The CDR3 sequence is 16 residues long. CDR3 bases: TGTGCCAGCAGCTTAGGAAGCGGGGGGGCGTGGAATGAGCAGTTCTTC. Translation gives CASSLGSGGAWNEQFF. The variable domain in full, with the rest retrieved from reference TRBV7-2 and TRBJ2-1, is GAGVSQSPSNKVTEKGKDVELRCDPISGHTALYWYRQSLGQGLEFLIYFQGNSAPDKSGLPSDRFSAERTGGSVSTLTIQRTQQEDSAVYLCASSLGSGGAWNEQFFGPGTRLTVL.

This chain connects TRBV5-4 to TRBJ2-3; 7 nucleotides agree with TRBD2. CDR1 and CDR2 (germline): SGHNT, YYREEE (reference sequence). J was trimmed by 4 bases and V by 0 bases; bases with no gene match: 8. The CDR3 loop spans 16 amino acids. The CDR3 loop reads CASSLAPTSSSDTQYF. CDR3 DNA sequence: TGTGCCAGCAGCTTGGCGCCGACTAGCTCCTCAGATACGCAGTATTTT.

This clone was recorded many times. The chain links TRBV18 to TRBJ2-3; D gene unclear. V was trimmed by 2 bases and J by 4 bases, leaving 4 bases between them. The length of the CDR3 is 12 residues. The germline V gene has CDR1 KGHSH and CDR2 LQKENI. The chain's CDR3 is CASSPKPDTQYF. DNA of the CDR3: TGTGCCAGCTCACCAAAGCCAGATACGCAGTATTTT.

The chain recombines TRBV18 with TRBJ2-1; 8 positions agree with TRBD1. Germline V CDR1 and CDR2: KGHSH, LQKENI. Losses at the gene ends were 3 bases for V and 4 bases for J; bases not matched to a gene: 5. The CDR3 spans 15 residues. The CDR3 spells CASSPGQGKYNEQFF. The DNA of the CDR3 is TGTGCCAGCTCACCTGGACAGGGAAAATACAATGAGCAGTTCTTC.

The V gene is TRBV28, the J gene TRBJ1-2, with 7 bases fitting TRBD1. This CDR3 has 14 amino acids. J was trimmed by 6 bases and V by 6 bases; bases with no gene match: 10. Germline CDR1 is MDHEN and CDR2 is SYDVKM. The CDR3 DNA is TGTGCCAGCAGCCTTAAGCCCAGGGGGGATGGCTACACCTTC. Amino acids: CASSLKPRGDGYTF.

Details on this clone: The missing conserved phenylalanine or tryptophan at the end of this CDR3 makes a read error likely. The DNA is omitted, as the CDR3 cannot be located on it reliably, and the CDR3 follows TCRdb's listing. This sequence joins TRBV7-2 and TRBJ2-7; the table's D call TRBD2 went unverified against the DNA. Germline lookup yields CDR1 SGHTA and CDR2 FQGNSA. The CDR3 is 12 residues long, ends included. The CDR3 protein is CASSISGGAAFY.

This clone was counted ten times or more. This chain joins TRBV4-3 and TRBJ2-5, with D tentatively TRBD2 (7 bases). This CDR3 region has 16 residues. Trimming removed 5 bases from V and 3 bases from J, with 19 bases in between. Germline loops: CDR1 LGHNA, CDR2 YSLEER. The CDR3 DNA sequence: TGCGCCAGCAGCTCTCGAGTAGGGGGGGCAGAAGAGACCCAGTACTTC. It codes for CASSSRVGGAEETQYF.

This clone has just a few counts. V gene TRBV5-4 combines with J gene TRBJ2-3, with D possibly TRBD1 on 6 matching bases. This CDR3 spans 15 amino acids. Per germline, CDR1 SGHNT and CDR2 YYREEE (reference sequence). Trimming pared 4 bases from V and 0 bases from J, leaving 12 bases between. CDR3 nucleotides: TGTGCCAGCAGCCTACAGGGAGTAAGCACAGATACGCAGTATTTT. Protein sequence: CASSLQGVSTDTQYF.